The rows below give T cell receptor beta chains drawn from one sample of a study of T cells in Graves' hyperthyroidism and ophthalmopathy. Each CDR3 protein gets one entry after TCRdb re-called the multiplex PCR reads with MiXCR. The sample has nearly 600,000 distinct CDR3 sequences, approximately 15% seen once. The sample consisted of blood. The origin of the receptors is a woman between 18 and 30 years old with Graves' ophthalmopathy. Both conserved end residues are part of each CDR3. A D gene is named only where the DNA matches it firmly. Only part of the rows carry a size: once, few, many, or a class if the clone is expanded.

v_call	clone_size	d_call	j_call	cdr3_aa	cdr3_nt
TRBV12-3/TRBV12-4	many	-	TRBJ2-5	CASSLRDFSSTQYF	TGTGCCAGCAGTTTGCGGGACTTTTCTTCGACCCAGTACTTC
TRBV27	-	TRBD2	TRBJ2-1	CASYLAGGYEQFF	TGTGCCTCATACTTAGCGGGAGGATATGAGCAGTTCTTC
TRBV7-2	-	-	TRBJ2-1	CASSLVLGVYNEQFF	TGTGCCAGCAGCTTAGTCCTCGGGGTTTACAATGAGCAGTTCTTC
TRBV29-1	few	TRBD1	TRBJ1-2	CSGRWTGDGYTF	TGCAGCGGGAGGTGGACAGGGGATGGCTACACCTTC
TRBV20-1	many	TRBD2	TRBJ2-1	CSAPTSGVYNEQFF	TGCAGTGCGCCGACTAGCGGGGTGTACAATGAGCAGTTCTTC
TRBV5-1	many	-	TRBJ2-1	CASSLTALEQFF	TGCGCCAGCAGCTTGACAGCTCTTGAGCAGTTCTTC
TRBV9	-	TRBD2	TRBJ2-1	CASSGGLAGGQVYNEQFF	TGTGCCAGCAGCGGTGGGCTAGCGGGAGGCCAAGTATACAATGAGCAGTTCTTC
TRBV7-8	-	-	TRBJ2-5	CASSSQFQETQYF	TGTGCCAGCAGCTCCCAATTCCAAGAGACCCAGTACTTC
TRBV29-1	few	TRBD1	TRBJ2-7	CSVELSWTGNYEQYF	TGCAGCGTTGAGCTTTCGTGGACAGGGAACTACGAGCAGTACTTC
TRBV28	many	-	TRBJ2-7	CASRGGEQYF	TGTGCCAGCAGGGGGGGTGAGCAGTACTTC
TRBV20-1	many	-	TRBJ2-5	CSAEIGQSYQETQYF	TGCAGTGCTGAAATCGGACAGTCGTACCAAGAGACCCAGTACTTC
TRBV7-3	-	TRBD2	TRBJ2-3	CASSLRGGTSGTDTQYF	TGTGCCAGCAGCTTAAGGGGCGGGACTAGCGGCACAGATACGCAGTATTTT
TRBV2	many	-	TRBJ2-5	CASSDELRETQYF	TGTGCCAGCAGTGATGAGCTCCGGGAGACCCAGTACTTC
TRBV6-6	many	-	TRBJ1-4	CASSYLGTTNEKLFF	TGTGCCAGCAGTTACTTAGGTACTACTAATGAAAAACTGTTTTTT
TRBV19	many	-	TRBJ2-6	CASSIDLHTSGANVLTF	TGTGCCAGTAGTATAGATCTTCACACCTCTGGGGCCAACGTCCTGACTTTC
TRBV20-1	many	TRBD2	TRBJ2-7	CSRRTSGSYEQYF	TGCAGCCGCCGGACTAGCGGGAGTTACGAGCAGTACTTC
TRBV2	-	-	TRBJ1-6	CASSRPGNSDNSPLHF	TGTGCCAGCAGTCGCCCAGGGAATTCAGATAATTCACCCCTCCACTTT
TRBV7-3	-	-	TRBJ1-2	CASSGQPGDYGYTF	TGTGCCAGCTCCGGACAGCCGGGGGACTATGGCTACACCTTC
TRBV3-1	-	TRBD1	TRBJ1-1	CASSQDRPWTGGGTEAFF	TGTGCCAGCAGCCAAGATCGCCCTTGGACAGGGGGAGGAACTGAAGCTTTCTTT
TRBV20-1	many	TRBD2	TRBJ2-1	CSARTGTSGYNEQFF	TGCAGTGCTAGAACCGGGACTAGCGGTTACAATGAGCAGTTCTTC
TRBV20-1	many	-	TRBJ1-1	CSASRAGNTEAFF	TGCAGTGCTAGTAGGGCGGGGAACACTGAAGCTTTCTTT
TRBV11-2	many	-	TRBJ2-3	CASSLRSHSYTDTQYF	TGTGCCAGCAGCTTAAGGTCACACTCGTACACAGATACGCAGTATTTT
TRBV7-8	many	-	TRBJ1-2	CASSSQGLDGYTF	TGTGCCAGCAGCTCACAGGGTTTGGATGGCTACACCTTC
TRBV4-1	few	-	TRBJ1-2	CASSPLGLDHGYTF	TGCGCCAGCAGCCCCCTCGGGTTGGACCATGGCTACACCTTC
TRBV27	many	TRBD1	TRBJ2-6	CASSLTPTGGVTGANVLTF	TGTGCCAGCAGTTTAACCCCTACAGGGGGCGTAACTGGGGCCAACGTCCTGACTTTC
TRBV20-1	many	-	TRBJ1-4	CSASPPVGQPNEKLFF	TGCAGTGCTAGCCCCCCGGTCGGACAGCCTAATGAAAAACTGTTTTTT
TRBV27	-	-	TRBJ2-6	CASSFFAGGANVLTF	TGTGCCAGCAGTTTTTTTGCCGGCGGGGCCAACGTCCTGACTTTC
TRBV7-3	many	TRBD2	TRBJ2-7	CASRSSGKPYEQYF	TGTGCCAGCAGGTCTAGCGGGAAACCCTACGAGCAGTACTTC
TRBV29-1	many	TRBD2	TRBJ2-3	CSVESMRESGDTQYF	TGCAGCGTTGAATCAATGCGGGAGAGCGGAGATACGCAGTATTTT
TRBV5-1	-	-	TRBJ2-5	CASSLGLQNQETQYF	TGCGCCAGCAGCTTGGGGCTCCAAAACCAGGAGACCCAGTACTTC
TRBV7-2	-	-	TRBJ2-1	CASSLVGGFLNEQFF	TGTGCCAGCAGCTTAGTAGGGGGTTTCCTCAATGAGCAGTTCTTC
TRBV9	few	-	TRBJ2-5	CASSVGVLDRLGTQYF	TGTGCCAGCAGCGTAGGGGTCCTGGACCGCCTCGGGACCCAGTACTTC